This section outlines one T cell receptor (beta chain) sequence together with its context. Its antigen is not known. The data originate from a study of cytomegalovirus exposure and HLA in healthy donors. Study outcomes and limitations: Most observed TCR sequences were rare, whereas some public TCRs were detected in many donors. Testing in vitro showed a few CMV-associated chains specific for CMV antigens.

TCRdb keeps only in-frame clones here, not all; method: immunoSEQ multiplex PCR. The table records 140,000 or so clones, 80% to 90% of them present only once. V was shortened by 7 bases and J by 0 bases, with 12 bases between the two germline ends. Per germline, CDR1 SNHLY and CDR2 FYNNEI. The CDR3 covers 14 residues. Input material: PBMCs. The TCR comes from a woman between 25 and 40 years old in good health and CMV-seropositive. The V and J genes are TRBV2 and TRBJ1-1, with D perhaps TRBD1 (6 bases). CDR3 region: CASTLDRMNTEAFF. CDR3 bases: TGTGCCAGCACCCTCGACAGGATGAACACTGAAGCTTTCTTT. Together with reference TRBV2 and TRBJ1-1, the CDR3 gives the full variable domain: EPEVTQTPSHQVTQMGQEVILRCVPISNHLYFYWYRQILGQKVEFLVSFYNNEISEKSEIFDDQFSVERPDGSNFTLKIRSTKLEDSAMYFCASTLDRMNTEAFFGQGTRLTVV.